The 18 T cell receptor beta chains reported below all come from one sample, sequenced in a study of blood T cell repertoires in COVID-19. The method was immunoSEQ multiplex PCR; TCRdb's version includes in-frame clones alone and lacks a portion of them. This table has roughly 180,000 clones, 65% to 85% appearing once. Specimen: PBMCs or T cells enriched from blood (not recorded which). The source is a woman in her forties with acute COVID-19.

There are a few counts of this clone. CDR3 in amino acids: CASSLSQNRGGTEAFF. For the CDR3, the DNA is TGTGCCAGCAGCTTATCACAAAACAGGGGGGGCACTGAAGCTTTCTTT. This chain connects TRBV11-2 to TRBJ1-1; 8 nucleotides line up with TRBD1. Germline-derived CDR1 and CDR2 are SGHAT and FQNNGV. After removal of 2 bases from V and 4 bases from J, the junction contained 9 bases not matched to a gene. This CDR3 has 16 amino acids.

To note about this clone: Other nucleotide sequences from this sample produce the same CDR3. The chain employs TRBV5-1 and TRBJ2-7; D not resolved. Trimming pared 0 bases from V and 2 bases from J, leaving 6 bases between. There are 13 residues in the CDR3. The germline CDR1 and CDR2 sequences are SGHRS and YFSETQ. CDR3 region: CASSLDRAYEQYF. Written as DNA, the CDR3 is TGCGCCAGCAGCTTGGACCGCGCCTACGAGCAGTACTTC.

The J gene is TRBJ1-1, the V gene TRBV5-1, with TRBD1 as a possible D gene (6 bases). The germline CDR1 and CDR2 sequences are SGHRS and YFSETQ. The CDR3 consists of 16 residues. V dropped 5 bases and J dropped 1 base, with 18 bases sitting between them. This CDR3 is CASSPLQGSGNTEAFF. CDR3 DNA sequence: TGCGCCAGCAGTCCCTTACAGGGTTCTGGGAACACTGAAGCTTTCTTT.

The chain couples TRBV9 to TRBJ1-5; D is unresolved. Trimming left V 1 base short and J 4 bases short, with 6 bases between. This CDR3 has 13 residues. Germline V CDR1 and CDR2: SGDLS, YYNGEE. The CDR3 spells CASSVSPNQPQHF. The DNA for the CDR3 is TGTGCCAGCAGCGTATCCCCTAATCAGCCCCAGCATTTT.

The chain has TRBV18 and TRBJ2-7; possible D gene TRBD2, 5 bases. The CDR3 has 11 residues. CDR1 is KGHSH and CDR2 is LQKENI in the germline V gene. V was shortened by 6 bases and J by 4 bases, with 7 bases between the two germline ends. CDR3 region: CASSRGYEQYF. The CDR3 bases are TGTGCCAGCTCCCGGGGTTACGAGCAGTACTTC.

The rearrangement joins TRBV7-2 to TRBJ2-7, with a possible D match to TRBD2 (6 bases). The germline gives CDR1 SGHTA, CDR2 FQGNSA. V lost 4 bases to trimming and J lost 0 bases, with 10 bases between them. The CDR3 consists of 14 residues. CDR3 DNA sequence: TGTGCCAGCAGCTCCGGGACTCACTCCTACGAGCAGTACTTC. Its translation: CASSSGTHSYEQYF.

The V call is TRBV2, the J call TRBJ1-2; D perhaps matches TRBD1 (6 bases). Germline CDR1 is SNHLY and CDR2 is FYNNEI. There are 13 residues in the CDR3. The ends were cut back, 11 bases at V and 2 bases at J, with 15 bases in the middle. The CDR3 bases are TGTGCCCGCTTAGGGCAGGGGAACTATGGCTACACCTTC. It yields the protein CARLGQGNYGYTF.

This clone was counted a single time. The rearrangement links TRBV29-1 to TRBJ2-5; D may be TRBD2 (7 bases). The V gene lost 4 bases and the J gene lost 1 base, with 19 bases spanning the gap. Germline V gives CDR1 SQVTM, CDR2 ANQGSEA. The CDR3 is made up of 16 amino acids. The CDR3 loop is CSVGEEGEGLQETQYF. CDR3 coding DNA: TGCAGCGTTGGCGAGGAGGGGGAGGGCCTCCAAGAGACCCAGTACTTC.

The V call is TRBV7-9, the J call TRBJ2-5, with D maybe TRBD1 (5 bases). Trimming shortened V by 4 bases and J by 2 bases, and 11 bases separated the two germline ends. This CDR3 region has 14 residues. Germline V gene data show CDR1 as SEHNR and CDR2 as FQNEAQ (reference sequence). The CDR3 loop reads CASSYWTQQETQYF. The CDR3 bases are TGTGCCAGCAGCTATTGGACACAGCAAGAGACCCAGTACTTC.

This clone was recorded a few times. The chain is built from TRBV6-5 and TRBJ2-1; a possible D gene is TRBD2 (6 bases). The CDR3 has 15 amino acids. Germline CDR1 reads MNHEY; CDR2 reads SVGAGI. V was trimmed by 2 bases and J by 4 bases, leaving 12 bases between them. CDR3 nucleotide sequence: TGTGCCAGCAGTTACACGGGTCGGGGGTACAATGAGCAGTTCTTC. It codes for CASSYTGRGYNEQFF.

The chain joins TRBV7-3 to TRBJ2-3; D is ambiguous. The V gene lost 1 base and the J gene lost 6 bases, with 14 bases spanning the gap. Germline lookup yields CDR1 SGHTA and CDR2 FQGTGA. CDR3 size: 15 residues. CDR3 nucleotides: TGTGCCAGCAGCTTAAATTTACGCTCCGGGGATACGCAGTATTTT. It specifies CASSLNLRSGDTQYF.

The rearrangement joins TRBV7-2 to TRBJ1-1, with D possibly TRBD1 on 6 matching bases. Trimming left V 1 base short and J 6 bases short, with 12 bases between. Germline V gene sequence: CDR1 SGHTA, CDR2 FQGNSA. The CDR3 consists of 14 residues. The CDR3 loop reads CASSLDTGRAEAFF. The DNA for the CDR3 is TGTGCCAGCAGCTTAGATACAGGGAGGGCTGAAGCTTTCTTT.

The table lists this clone with a few counts. V and J are TRBV27 and TRBJ2-1; D may be TRBD1 (6 bases). This CDR3 contains 14 residues. Deletions cut 5 bases from V and 6 bases from J, with 14 bases between. Germline V gene data show CDR1 as MNHEY and CDR2 as SMNVEV (reference sequence). The CDR3 loop is CASSIRRGGNEQFF. DNA of the CDR3: TGTGCCAGCAGTATACGCAGGGGTGGCAATGAGCAGTTCTTC.

This sequence joins TRBV30 and TRBJ2-1; D remains unclear. CDR1 is GTSNPN and CDR2 is SVGIG in the germline V gene (reference sequence). CDR3 size: 12 residues. The V end was cut by 0 bases, the J end by 9 bases, with 9 bases between. CDR3 loop: CAWSVAGFEQFF. CDR3 DNA: TGTGCCTGGAGTGTAGCCGGGTTTGAGCAGTTCTTC.

The V and J genes are TRBV5-4 and TRBJ1-6; D gene uncertain. CDR1 SGHNT and CDR2 YYREEE come from the germline V gene (reference sequence). The CDR3 loop spans 13 amino acids. V dropped 0 bases and J dropped 7 bases, with 5 bases sitting between them. The CDR3 sequence is CASSLDSNSPLHF. The CDR3, as DNA: TGTGCCAGCAGCTTGGACAGCAATTCACCCCTCCACTTT.

The chain uses TRBV5-6 and TRBJ2-3; 9 positions agree with TRBD2. The length of the CDR3 is 16 residues. Trimming took 5 bases from V and 1 from J; bases not matched to a gene: 8. The V gene's germline CDR1 is SGHDT and CDR2 YYEEEE. DNA for the CDR3: TGTGCCAGCAGTCCTACTAGCGGGTCCCGCACAGATACGCAGTATTTT. Protein: CASSPTSGSRTDTQYF. The full variable domain, rest sourced from reference TRBV5-6 and TRBJ2-3, is DAGVTQSPTHLIKTRGQQVTLRCSPKSGHDTVSWYQQALGQGPQFIFQYYEEEERQRGNFPDRFSGHQFPNYSSELNVNALLLGDSALYLCASSPTSGSRTDTQYFGPGTRLTVL.

The V and J genes are TRBV10-3 and TRBJ1-5, with D perhaps TRBD1 (5 bases). Germline-derived CDR1 and CDR2 are ENHRY and SYGVKD. The germline V and J ends were trimmed by 0 bases and 0 bases, with 15 bases remaining between them. CDR3 length equals 18 residues. As DNA, the CDR3 is TGTGCCATCAGTGAGTCTGGTCATCAGGGCTATAGCAATCAGCCCCAGCATTTT. Its translation is CAISESGHQGYSNQPQHF.

The V call is TRBV7-9, the J call TRBJ2-3, with TRBD1 matching 8 bases. V lost 1 base and J lost 3; bases outside the gene matches: 3. The CDR3 has 15 amino acids. The germline V gene has CDR1 SEHNR and CDR2 FQNEAQ (reference sequence). CDR3: CASSLEDRVTDTQYF. The CDR3 DNA is TGTGCCAGCAGCTTAGAGGACAGGGTGACAGATACGCAGTATTTT.